One TCR beta chain is described in this entry. Its antigen is unidentified. In making TCR beta libraries, quantitative 5'-RACE with molecular barcodes was used. TCRdb reprocessed the 5' RACE reads via MiXCR and lists one record per CDR3 protein. Of a few hundred thousand distinct CDR3 sequences in the sample, around 7.9% are singletons; the top ten hold 11% to 15%. The data were taken from a study of CD8 T cells in ankylosing spondylitis. Study outcomes and limitations: Seemingly characteristic of ankylosing spondylitis blood was a TCR beta motif consisting of eight highly homologous variants. Clones tied to disease were said to be significantly enriched in matched ankylosing spondylitis synovial fluid. The disease-linked clones had a CD8+ phenotype and low blood frequencies. Reactive arthritis synovial fluid and blood previously showed some of these motif variants.

Trimming took off 2 bases at V and 8 bases at J, with 9 bases between the two ends. The V gene's germline CDR1 is SGHDN and CDR2 FVKESK. The CDR3 is 12 amino acids. The sequence derives from a male donor with ankylosing spondylitis. The sample taken for sequencing was blood, either unsorted or a sorted T cell fraction (not recorded which). The rearrangement uses TRBV14 and TRBJ1-2; D remains ambiguous. CDR3 protein: CASSQSREGYTF. CDR3 nucleotide sequence: TGTGCCAGCAGCCAATCACGGGAGGGCTACACCTTC.